Sequencing of this T cell receptor (beta chain) was carried out in a study of blood T cell repertoires in COVID-19. Study background: PBMCs, B-cell-depleted T cells, or T cells provided the cDNA or gDNA that made up the material.

Clones were sequenced by immunoSEQ multiplex PCR, and TCRdb holds only the in-frame ones, with some missing. The sample lists 350,000 to 400,000 clones, about 90% occurring once. The CDR3 covers 14 residues. In germline, CDR1 is SGDLS, CDR2 YYNGEE. Between the trimmed V and J ends, which lost 3 bases and 7 bases, there was a span of 16 bases. Participant age was roughly 18 to 95 years, and participants resided in 20 to 30 US areas. Recovered Cohort 3 donors showed two negative PCRs, clearance, or symptom resolution. The sequencing input was PBMCs or T cells enriched from blood (not recorded which). The sequence was obtained from a young woman who had recovered from COVID-19. This chain joins TRBV9 and TRBJ1-1; D unclear. CDR3 in amino acids: CASSALSGEGEAFF. The CDR3 bases are TGTGCCAGCAGCGCCTTGAGTGGGGAGGGTGAAGCTTTCTTT.